The rows below give T cell receptor beta chains drawn from one sample of a study of T cell repertoires in cytomegalovirus infection. One entry per CDR3 protein results from TCRdb running MiXCR on the reads. The sample contains a few hundred thousand distinct CDR3 sequences, 40% of which appear only once. These TCRs' antigens remain unknown. Here the sequenced sample was cultured PBMCs, taken from culture after CMV antigen stimulation. The receptor source for this set is a human donor in good health (CMV status not recorded). Some clones in this sample may be carry-over from other donors' samples. The CDR3 runs from the conserved cysteine through the conserved F or W. The D gene is left open where the match is weak. A row's size may be missing; if present it is once, few, many or a size class.

j_call: TRBJ2-1
v_call: TRBV2
d_call: NA
cdr3_length: 14
clone_size: NA
cdr3_aa: CASRGDPGRSEQFF
cdr3_nt: TGTGCCAGCAGGGGGGACCCCGGTCGGAGTGAGCAGTTCTTC

j_call: TRBJ1-1
v_call: TRBV29-1
d_call: NA
cdr3_length: 12
clone_size: NA
cdr3_aa: CSVEAQITEAFF
cdr3_nt: TGCAGCGTTGAAGCACAAATCACTGAAGCTTTCTTT

j_call: TRBJ2-7
v_call: TRBV27
d_call: NA
cdr3_length: 15
clone_size: few
cdr3_aa: CASSSGGGSAYEQYF
cdr3_nt: TGTGCCAGCAGTTCAGGGGGGGGGTCCGCCTACGAGCAGTACTTC

j_call: TRBJ2-3
v_call: TRBV27
d_call: NA
cdr3_length: 14
clone_size: few
cdr3_aa: CASSQGTTTDTQYF
cdr3_nt: TGTGCCAGCAGTCAAGGGACCACCACAGATACGCAGTATTTT

j_call: TRBJ2-5
v_call: TRBV7-2
d_call: NA
cdr3_length: 16
clone_size: NA
cdr3_aa: CASSLGPPGTQETQYF
cdr3_nt: TGTGCCAGCAGCTTAGGTCCCCCCGGGACCCAAGAGACCCAGTACTTC

j_call: TRBJ2-5
v_call: TRBV5-4
d_call: TRBD1
cdr3_length: 16
clone_size: NA
cdr3_aa: CASSFKGQGAPETQYF
cdr3_nt: TGTGCCAGCAGCTTTAAAGGACAGGGGGCGCCGGAGACCCAGTACTTC

j_call: TRBJ2-7
v_call: TRBV28
d_call: TRBD2
cdr3_length: 16
clone_size: once
cdr3_aa: CASSLARLASSGEQYF
cdr3_nt: TGTGCCAGCAGTTTGGCCCGACTAGCCTCCTCAGGCGAGCAGTACTTC

j_call: TRBJ1-4
v_call: TRBV20-1
d_call: NA
cdr3_length: 19
clone_size: NA
cdr3_aa: CSAAPREGGPYATNEKLFF
cdr3_nt: TGCAGTGCTGCCCCCCGGGAGGGGGGACCGTACGCAACTAATGAAAAACTGTTTTTT

j_call: TRBJ1-3
v_call: TRBV4-1
d_call: NA
cdr3_length: 16
clone_size: NA
cdr3_aa: CASSPRARASGNTIYF
cdr3_nt: TGCGCCAGCAGCCCTAGAGCTCGGGCCTCTGGAAACACCATATATTTT

j_call: TRBJ2-1
v_call: TRBV5-5
d_call: NA
cdr3_length: 14
clone_size: NA
cdr3_aa: CASSRTTPENEQFF
cdr3_nt: TGTGCCAGCAGCCGGACTACCCCGGAGAATGAGCAGTTCTTC

j_call: TRBJ2-4
v_call: TRBV27
d_call: NA
cdr3_length: 16
clone_size: few
cdr3_aa: CASSLSGFGGKNIQYF
cdr3_nt: TGTGCCAGCAGTTTGTCGGGGTTCGGGGGCAAAAACATTCAGTACTTC

j_call: TRBJ2-2
v_call: TRBV27
d_call: NA
cdr3_length: 13
clone_size: NA
cdr3_aa: CASSLQSTGELFF
cdr3_nt: TGTGCCAGCAGTTTACAAAGCACCGGGGAGCTGTTTTTT